One and the same sample provided the 19 T cell receptor beta chains below, sequenced in a study of shared clonotypes between healthy human individuals. Clones were read by immunoSEQ multiplex PCR, and TCRdb kept only the in-frame ones, dropping some. Among some 500,000 clones, approximately 71% were seen once, and the ten largest hold about 11%. The sample taken for sequencing was PBMCs. The receptor set was obtained from a woman in her thirties or forties in good health. Some clones in this sample may be carry-over from other donors' samples.

The chain couples TRBV7-9 to TRBJ2-2; 10 bases match TRBD2. This CDR3 region has 17 residues. V lost 7 bases and J lost 6; bases outside the gene matches: 14. Germline V gene lookup returns CDR1 SEHNR and CDR2 FQNEAQ (reference sequence). The CDR3 bases are TGTGCCAGCACCCGACCCCCTGGGACTAGCGTGGCCGGGGAGCTGTTTTTT. Translation: CASTRPPGTSVAGELFF.

Concerning this clone: A far larger clone is off by one base, so a read error is likely. CDR3 nucleotide sequence: TGTGCCAGCAGTCGGTACCAAGAGACCCAGTACTTC. Amino acids: CASSRYQETQYF. This chain joins TRBV5-4 and TRBJ2-5; D uncertain. CDR3 length equals 12 residues. The germline gives CDR1 SGHNT, CDR2 YYREEE (reference sequence). V was cut by 5 bases and J by 0 bases, with 5 bases left in between.

This chain links TRBV28 with TRBJ2-1; D is ambiguous. The CDR3 runs 14 residues. V lost 3 bases to trimming and J lost 0 bases, with 6 bases between them. Germline lookup yields CDR1 MDHEN and CDR2 SYDVKM. CDR3 nucleotides: TGTGCCAGCAGTTTTGGAGTCTCCTACAATGAGCAGTTCTTC. Translated, it gives CASSFGVSYNEQFF.

Turning to this clone: The same CDR3 can be traced to other DNA sequences in this sample. The chain is built from TRBV28 and TRBJ2-3, with TRBD2 matching over 7 bases. Germline values: CDR1 MDHEN, CDR2 SYDVKM. J was trimmed by 4 bases and V by 5 bases; bases with no gene match: 6. The CDR3 consists of 14 residues. The CDR3 reads CASSLPGLADTQYF. In nucleotides, the CDR3 is TGTGCCAGCAGTCTCCCCGGACTAGCAGATACGCAGTATTTT. Together with reference TRBV28 and TRBJ2-3, the CDR3 gives the full variable domain: DVKVTQSSRYLVKRTGEKVFLECVQDMDHENMFWYRQDPGLGLRLIYFSYDVKMKEKGDIPEGYSVSREKKERFSLILESASTNQTSMYLCASSLPGLADTQYFGPGTRLTVL.

Turning to this clone: A much larger clonotype is one base distant, so this may be a read error. The V call is TRBV25-1, the J call TRBJ2-7; 7 nucleotides match TRBD1. In germline, CDR1 is MGHDK, CDR2 SYGVNS. The CDR3 contains 12 residues. Unmatched junction bases numbered 7, after V lost 11 bases and J lost 3 bases. DNA of the CDR3: TGTGCCGGCATGGGACAGAACTACGAGCAGTACTTC. This gives the protein CAGMGQNYEQYF.

This clone was recorded only once. A much larger clonotype is one base distant, so this may be a read error. This chain uses TRBV28 with TRBJ2-4; TRBD1 aligns across 9 bases. The germline V gene encodes CDR1 MDHEN and CDR2 SYDVKM. The CDR3 loop spans 18 amino acids. The CDR3 is CTSSSGTGKSPVKNIQYF. DNA of the CDR3: TGTACCAGCAGTTCCGGGACAGGGAAGTCCCCTGTCAAAAACATTCAGTACTTC.

For this clone: At the DNA level, this CDR3 is encoded by other sequences in the same sample as well. V is TRBV5-1 and J is TRBJ2-5; D gene unclear. Trimming stripped 0 bases from V and 2 bases from J, with 8 bases between. The CDR3 is 14 amino acids. Germline-derived CDR1 and CDR2 are SGHRS and YFSETQ. CDR3 DNA: TGCGCCAGCAGCTTGGTGTCCAGTCAAGAGACCCAGTACTTC. Translating gives CASSLVSSQETQYF.

For this clone: A far larger clone is one base from this, pointing to a likely read error. This chain connects TRBV29-1 to TRBJ1-2, with 7 bases matching TRBD1. Germline V gene sequence: CDR1 SQVTM, CDR2 ANQGSEA. This CDR3 has 13 residues. This CDR3 is CSVGTGDNHGYTF. In DNA, the CDR3 is TGCAGCGTTGGGACAGGAGATAACCATGGCTACACCTTC.

The V call is TRBV4-3, the J call TRBJ2-3, with unresolved D. CDR1 is LGHNA and CDR2 is YSLEER in the germline V gene. This CDR3 comprises 14 residues. With 0 bases removed from V and 4 bases from J, the gap between germline ends came to 8 bases. The CDR3 spells CASSQDYRPDTQYF. Written as DNA, the CDR3 is TGCGCCAGCAGCCAAGATTATAGGCCAGATACGCAGTATTTT.

V and J are TRBV15 and TRBJ1-5, with a possible D match to TRBD1 (5 bases). V lost 0 bases and J lost 9, with 12 bases in between. Germline loops: CDR1 LNHNV, CDR2 YYDKDF (reference sequence). The CDR3 is 14 residues long. The CDR3 spells CATSRDRQGRPQHF. CDR3 DNA sequence: TGTGCCACCAGCAGAGATCGGCAGGGAAGGCCCCAGCATTTT.

The chain employs TRBV2 and TRBJ2-7, with D possibly being TRBD1 or TRBD2 (5 bases each). CDR1 is SNHLY, CDR2 FYNNEI, per germline. CDR3 length: 15 amino acids. Trimming shortened V by 6 bases and J by 3 bases, and 18 bases separated the two germline ends. The CDR3 DNA sequence: TGTGCCAGCAGGAGGGCCGCTAGGGGCAACTACGAGCAGTACTTC. Its translation is CASRRAARGNYEQYF.

The genes are TRBV29-1 and TRBJ2-7; D may be TRBD1 or TRBD2 (5 bases each). V lost 0 bases and J 3 bases, leaving 9 bases between the germline ends. Germline lookup yields CDR1 SQVTM and CDR2 ANQGSEA. The CDR3 extends over 13 amino acids. The CDR3 DNA is TGCAGCGTTGAAGATGGGACCCTCTACGAGCAGTACTTC. Protein sequence: CSVEDGTLYEQYF.

This clone has more than one count but fewer than ten. The chain combines TRBV4-1 with TRBJ1-5, with D possibly matching TRBD1 (6 bases). CDR3 length: 16 residues. Germline values: CDR1 MGHRA, CDR2 YSYEKL. Trimming cost V 1 base and J 0 bases, with 10 bases left between them. CDR3 nucleotide sequence: TGCGCCAGCAGCCAAGGAGGGACACATAGCAATCAGCCCCAGCATTTT. It translates to CASSQGGTHSNQPQHF.

The V gene is TRBV13, the J gene TRBJ2-1; D gene unclear. Germline values: CDR1 PRHDT, CDR2 FYEKMQ (reference sequence). This CDR3 has 12 residues. Trimming took 1 base from V and 2 from J, leaving 0 bases between them. The CDR3 DNA is TGTGCCAGCAGCTTAGCCTACAATGAGCAGTTCTTC. Amino acid sequence: CASSLAYNEQFF.

A remark on this clone: A far larger clone lies a single base away; this is likely a read error. The sample has other DNA sequences that encode this CDR3 too. This rearrangement joins TRBV25-1 to TRBJ1-5; weak D call: TRBD1 (5 bases). This CDR3 is 14 amino acids long. Germline CDR1 reads MGHDK; CDR2 reads SYGVNS. The DNA of the CDR3 is TGTGCCAGCAATCCCGGGACCAGCAATCAGCCCCAGCACTTT. Its protein is CASNPGTSNQPQHF.

This clone has a count of ten or more. This same CDR3 is encoded by further DNA sequences in the sample. The chain recombines TRBV2 with TRBJ2-5; the match to TRBD2 covers 11 bases. V gave up 7 bases and J gave up 5 bases; unmatched junction bases: 6. The germline V gene has CDR1 SNHLY and CDR2 FYNNEI. The CDR3 totals 14 residues. The CDR3 spells CASKLAGVGETQYF. As DNA, the CDR3 is TGTGCCAGCAAACTAGCGGGAGTGGGGGAGACCCAGTACTTC.

The rearrangement uses TRBV7-2 and TRBJ2-1, with 14 bases matching TRBD2. V was clipped by 1 base and J by 8 bases; unmatched bases: 7. The germline V gene encodes CDR1 SGHTA and CDR2 FQGNSA. This CDR3 has 17 residues. CDR3 residues: CASSLVGTSGSLDEQFF. Here the CDR3 DNA reads TGTGCCAGCAGCTTAGTGGGGACTAGCGGGAGTTTAGATGAGCAGTTCTTC.

J is TRBJ1-1 and V is TRBV6-5; tentatively, D is TRBD1 (5 bases). Trimming removed 9 bases from V and 4 bases from J, with 18 bases in between. CDR1 MNHEY and CDR2 SVGAGI come from the germline V gene. The CDR3 consists of 14 residues. The CDR3 region is CASKKGVLGTEAFF. The DNA of the CDR3 is TGTGCCAGTAAAAAAGGGGTGTTGGGCACTGAAGCTTTCTTT.

Remarks on this clone: A much larger clone differs from this one at a single base, so this may be a read error. The final CDR3 position lacks the conserved phenylalanine or tryptophan, pointing to a likely read error. This chain joins TRBV5-8 and TRBJ2-2; the D call may be TRBD1 or TRBD2 (5 bases each). The CDR3 is 15 amino acids. The V and J ends lost 5 bases and 3 bases respectively, with 14 bases between them. CDR1 is SGHTS and CDR2 is YDEGEE in the germline V gene. The CDR3 protein is CASREGTEYTGELFY. CDR3 nucleotides: TGTGCCAGCAGAGAAGGGACGGAATACACCGGGGAGCTGTTTTAT.